Shown below are 3 T cell receptor beta chains from a single sample sequenced in a study of metastatic and nonmetastatic thyroid tumors (TCRdb year 2020). Library preparation used PCR. The instrument given in TCRdb is Illumina HiSeq 4000. TCRdb reworked the public reads: Q25 trimming with fastp, MiXCR clone assembly, productive beta chains retained. A total of about 17,000 clones appear in this sample, 23% of them only once. Approximately 7% of the sample rests with the top ten. None of the patients had been given any treatment before thyroid surgery. The sequencing input was adjacent normal tissue. All receptors come from a female donor with papillary thyroid cancer or a benign thyroid nodule (not recorded which). Some clones in this sample may be carry-over from other donors' samples.

This chain joins TRBV24-1 and TRBJ2-2; D may be TRBD2 (6 bases). The germline gives CDR1 KGHDR, CDR2 SFDVKD. The length of the CDR3 is 17 residues. Trimming stripped 1 base from V and 4 bases from J, with 15 bases between. Here the CDR3 reads CATSDLSGGMGTGELFF. CDR3 DNA: TGTGCCACCAGTGATTTAAGCGGCGGGATGGGCACCGGGGAGCTGTTTTTT.

Points on this clone: The CDR3 carries no conserved terminal phenylalanine or tryptophan, so it likely arises from a read error. The chain uses TRBV20-1 and TRBJ2-7; no clear D. The V gene lost 6 bases and the J gene lost 7 bases, with 10 bases spanning the gap. Germline-derived CDR1 and CDR2 are DFQATT and SNEGSKA (reference sequence). This CDR3 has 10 amino acids. The CDR3 bases are TGCAGTGCGGCATATGGAGAGCAGTACTCC. Protein sequence: CSAAYGEQYS.

The chain couples TRBV6-2 or TRBV6-3 to TRBJ1-3, with D possibly TRBD1 on 5 matching bases. From germline, CDR1 is MNHEY and CDR2 SVGEGT. V was trimmed by 6 bases and J by 6 bases, leaving 21 bases between them. CDR3 size: 16 residues. The CDR3 region is CASSPLRQGGENTIYF. The DNA for the CDR3 is TGTGCCAGCAGCCCCCTCCGGCAGGGAGGCGAAAACACCATATATTTT.